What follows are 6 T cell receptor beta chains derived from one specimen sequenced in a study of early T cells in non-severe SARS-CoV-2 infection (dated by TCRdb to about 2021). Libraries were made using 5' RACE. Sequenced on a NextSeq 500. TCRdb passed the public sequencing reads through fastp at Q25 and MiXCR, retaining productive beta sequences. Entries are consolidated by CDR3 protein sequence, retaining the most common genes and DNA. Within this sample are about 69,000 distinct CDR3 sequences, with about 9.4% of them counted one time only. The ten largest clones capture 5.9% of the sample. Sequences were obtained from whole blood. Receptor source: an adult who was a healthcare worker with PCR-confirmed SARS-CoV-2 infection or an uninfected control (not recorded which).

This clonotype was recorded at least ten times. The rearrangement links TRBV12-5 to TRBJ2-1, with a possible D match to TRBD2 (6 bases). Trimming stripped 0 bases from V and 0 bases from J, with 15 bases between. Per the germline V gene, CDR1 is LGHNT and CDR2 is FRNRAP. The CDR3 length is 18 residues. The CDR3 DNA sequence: TGTGCTAGTGGTTTGGTACTGGGGCGGGGAAGCTCCTACAATGAGCAGTTCTTC. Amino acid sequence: CASGLVLGRGSSYNEQFF. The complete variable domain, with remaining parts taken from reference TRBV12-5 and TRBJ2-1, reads DARVTQTPRHKVTEMGQEVTMRCQPILGHNTVFWYRQTMMQGLELLAYFRNRAPLDDSGMPKDRFSAEMPDATLATLKIQPSEPRDSAVYFCASGLVLGRGSSYNEQFFGPGTRLTVL.

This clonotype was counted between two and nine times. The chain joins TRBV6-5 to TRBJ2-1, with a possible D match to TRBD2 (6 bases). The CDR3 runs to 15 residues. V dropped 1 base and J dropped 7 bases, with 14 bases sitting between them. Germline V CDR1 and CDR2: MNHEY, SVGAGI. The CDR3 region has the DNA TGTGCCAGCAGTTACTTGGCGGGAAGGAGGAATGAGCAGTTCTTC. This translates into CASSYLAGRRNEQFF.

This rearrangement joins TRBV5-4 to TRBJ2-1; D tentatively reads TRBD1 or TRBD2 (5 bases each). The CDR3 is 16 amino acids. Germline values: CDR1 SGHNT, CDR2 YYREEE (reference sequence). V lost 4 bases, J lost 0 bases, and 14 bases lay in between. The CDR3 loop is CASSPGTQSSYNEQFF. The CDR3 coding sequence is TGTGCCAGCAGCCCGGGGACCCAAAGCTCCTACAATGAGCAGTTCTTC.

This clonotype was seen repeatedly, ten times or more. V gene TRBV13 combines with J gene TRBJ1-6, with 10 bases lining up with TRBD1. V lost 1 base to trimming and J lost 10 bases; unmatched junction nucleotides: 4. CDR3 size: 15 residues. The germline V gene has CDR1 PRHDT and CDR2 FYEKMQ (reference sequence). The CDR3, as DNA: TGTGCCAGCAGCTTAGCCGGGACAGGGGTATCACCCCTCCACTTT. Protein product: CASSLAGTGVSPLHF.

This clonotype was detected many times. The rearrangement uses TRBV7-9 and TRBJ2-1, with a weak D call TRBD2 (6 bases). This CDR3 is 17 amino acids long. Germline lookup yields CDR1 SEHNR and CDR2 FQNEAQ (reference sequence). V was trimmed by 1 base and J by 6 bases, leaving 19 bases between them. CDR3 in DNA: TGTGCCAGCAGCTTAGTAGTAATCACGGGGGAGGCCAATGAGCAGTTCTTC. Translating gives CASSLVVITGEANEQFF.

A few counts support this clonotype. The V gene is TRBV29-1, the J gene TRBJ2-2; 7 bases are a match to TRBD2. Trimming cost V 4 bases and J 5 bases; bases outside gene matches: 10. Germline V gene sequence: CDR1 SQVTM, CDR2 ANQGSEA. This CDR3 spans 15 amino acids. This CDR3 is CSVGMAGDNTGELFF. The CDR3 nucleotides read TGCAGCGTTGGGATGGCGGGAGATAATACCGGGGAGCTGTTTTTT.